The 4 T cell receptor beta chains given below trace back to one sample, sequenced in a study of blood T cell repertoires in COVID-19. Clones were sequenced by immunoSEQ multiplex PCR, and TCRdb holds only the in-frame ones, with some missing. The table lists nearly 70,000 clones, about 91% of them singletons. The specimen was peripheral blood. These receptors were taken from a woman aged 70-85 years with acute or convalescent COVID-19.

The rearrangement links TRBV3-1 (or the pseudogene TRBV3-2) to TRBJ2-5, with D maybe TRBD1 (6 bases). The CDR3 sequence is 17 residues long. In germline, CDR1 is LGHDT, CDR2 YNNKEL (reference sequence). Trimming took 2 bases from V and 5 from J, leaving 21 bases between them. CDR3 in amino acids: CASSQRSWGRRMETQYF. The DNA of the CDR3 is TGTGCCAGCAGCCAACGTTCATGGGGGCGCAGGATGGAGACCCAGTACTTC.

The CDR3 DNA is TGCGCCAGCAGCTTGTCCGCGGCACCCTCCTACAATGAGCAGTTCTTC. It yields the protein CASSLSAAPSYNEQFF. This rearrangement joins TRBV5-1 to TRBJ2-1; D is undetermined. Germline V gene lookup returns CDR1 SGHRS and CDR2 YFSETQ. The CDR3 covers 16 residues. Trimming took 1 base from V and 0 from J, leaving 11 bases between them.

V usage is TRBV3-1 (or the pseudogene TRBV3-2) and J usage is TRBJ2-7, with D maybe TRBD1 (6 bases). CDR3 length equals 14 residues. In germline, CDR1 is LGHDT, CDR2 YNNKEL (reference sequence). Trimming removed 1 base at V and 2 bases at J, with 9 bases between. The CDR3 is CASSQGDIAYEQYF. The CDR3 bases are TGTGCCAGCAGCCAAGGGGACATAGCCTACGAGCAGTACTTC.

CDR3 loop: CASSSSSYNEQFF. For the CDR3, the DNA is TGTGCCAGCAGCTCCAGCTCCTACAATGAGCAGTTCTTC. The J gene is TRBJ2-1, the V gene TRBV11-2, with D unclear. Trimming took off 4 bases at V and 0 bases at J, with 4 bases between the two ends. This CDR3 spans 13 amino acids. Germline V lookup: CDR1 SGHAT, CDR2 FQNNGV.